Listed below are T cell receptor beta chains from one sample, sequenced in a study of patients and donors after allogeneic stem cell transplantation. TCRdb processed the RT-PCR reads anew with MiXCR; each CDR3 protein has one entry. In the table there are over 65,000 distinct CDR3 sequences, approximately 26% of which are singletons. Sequencing was done on a sample of blood, either unsorted or a sorted T cell fraction (not recorded which). The receptors here all came from a human donor who was either an allogeneic HSCT recipient or a stem cell or donor lymphocyte infusion donor (not recorded which). It is not recorded whose cells these are; they may come from a transplant donor. Both conserved end residues are part of each CDR3. Each record gives: J gene, V gene, clone size, D gene, CDR3 protein, CDR3 DNA. The D gene is left open where the match is weak. Size is omitted from some rows. Given values are once, few, many or a class for expanded clones.

J gene: TRBJ2-2
V gene: TRBV7-9
clone size: -
D gene: -
CDR3 protein: CASSLMGHVPQNTGELFF
CDR3 DNA: TGTGCCAGCAGCTTAATGGGACACGTCCCTCAGAACACCGGGGAGCTGTTTTTT

J gene: TRBJ1-1
V gene: TRBV6-1
clone size: -
D gene: -
CDR3 protein: CASRRPRKLTGNTEAFF
CDR3 DNA: TGTGCCAGCAGGAGGCCCCGTAAATTGACGGGGAACACTGAAGCTTTCTTT

J gene: TRBJ2-7
V gene: TRBV5-1
clone size: -
D gene: -
CDR3 protein: CASSVRDSSYEQYF
CDR3 DNA: TGCGCCAGCAGCGTGCGGGACAGCTCCTACGAGCAGTACTTC

J gene: TRBJ2-6
V gene: TRBV5-4
clone size: -
D gene: -
CDR3 protein: CASSPTYSGANVLTF
CDR3 DNA: TGTGCCAGCAGCCCGACCTACTCTGGGGCCAACGTCCTGACTTTC

J gene: TRBJ2-4
V gene: TRBV12-3/TRBV12-4
clone size: -
D gene: -
CDR3 protein: CASSRQIAKNIQYF
CDR3 DNA: TGTGCCAGCAGCCGGCAAATAGCCAAAAACATTCAGTACTTC

J gene: TRBJ2-7
V gene: TRBV5-5
clone size: -
D gene: TRBD2
CDR3 protein: CASSFWTSAFSYEQYF
CDR3 DNA: TGTGCCAGCAGCTTCTGGACTAGCGCCTTCTCCTACGAGCAGTACTTC

J gene: TRBJ1-1
V gene: TRBV20-1
clone size: few
D gene: -
CDR3 protein: CSARGSYSGGVNTEAFF
CDR3 DNA: TGCAGTGCTAGAGGCTCGTACTCGGGGGGCGTCAACACTGAAGCTTTCTTT

J gene: TRBJ1-1
V gene: TRBV12-3/TRBV12-4
clone size: -
D gene: -
CDR3 protein: CASSLNLMTEAFF
CDR3 DNA: TGTGCCAGCAGTTTAAATCTAATGACTGAAGCTTTCTTT

J gene: TRBJ1-4
V gene: TRBV5-1
clone size: -
D gene: -
CDR3 protein: CASSLGPPGEVNEKLFF
CDR3 DNA: TGCGCCAGCAGCTTGGGCCCCCCCGGGGAGGTTAATGAAAAACTGTTTTTT

J gene: TRBJ1-3
V gene: TRBV7-9
clone size: few
D gene: -
CDR3 protein: CASSLYDSYGNTIYF
CDR3 DNA: TGTGCCAGCAGCCTTTACGACTCTTATGGAAACACCATATATTTT

J gene: TRBJ2-3
V gene: TRBV12-3/TRBV12-4
clone size: few
D gene: -
CDR3 protein: CASSKGDTQYF
CDR3 DNA: TGTGCCAGCAGTAAGGGAGATACGCAGTATTTT

J gene: TRBJ2-7
V gene: TRBV20-1
clone size: -
D gene: -
CDR3 protein: CSARVVSREQYF
CDR3 DNA: TGCAGTGCTAGAGTCGTAAGCCGCGAGCAGTACTTC

J gene: TRBJ1-1
V gene: TRBV9
clone size: few
D gene: -
CDR3 protein: CASSLGTRTRGYTEAFF
CDR3 DNA: TGTGCCAGCAGCCTCGGGACACGAACAAGGGGGTACACTGAAGCTTTCTTT

J gene: TRBJ1-2
V gene: TRBV2
clone size: -
D gene: -
CDR3 protein: CASSERRGYSSNYGYTF
CDR3 DNA: TGTGCCAGCAGTGAAAGGAGGGGGTACTCCTCTAACTATGGCTACACCTTC

J gene: TRBJ1-2
V gene: TRBV7-9
clone size: -
D gene: -
CDR3 protein: CASSPDRSYTF
CDR3 DNA: TGTGCCAGCAGTCCCGATAGGAGCTACACCTTC

J gene: TRBJ2-5
V gene: TRBV29-1
clone size: -
D gene: -
CDR3 protein: CSVESQARGTQYF
CDR3 DNA: TGCAGCGTTGAAAGTCAGGCAAGAGGAACCCAGTACTTC

J gene: TRBJ2-7
V gene: TRBV6-2/TRBV6-3
clone size: few
D gene: TRBD2
CDR3 protein: CASSYSQRGGDYEQYF
CDR3 DNA: TGTGCCAGCAGTTACTCTCAGCGGGGAGGAGACTACGAGCAGTACTTC

J gene: TRBJ1-2
V gene: TRBV5-6
clone size: -
D gene: -
CDR3 protein: CASSPTGPYGYTF
CDR3 DNA: TGTGCCAGCAGCCCCACAGGGCCCTATGGCTACACCTTC

J gene: TRBJ1-3
V gene: TRBV18
clone size: -
D gene: -
CDR3 protein: CASSPPTGGNTIYF
CDR3 DNA: TGTGCCAGCTCACCACCGACAGGAGGAAACACCATATATTTT

J gene: TRBJ2-7
V gene: TRBV12-3/TRBV12-4
clone size: -
D gene: -
CDR3 protein: CASTNPRGSSYEQYF
CDR3 DNA: TGTGCCAGCACCAATCCGAGGGGGAGCTCCTACGAGCAGTACTTC

J gene: TRBJ1-1
V gene: TRBV7-9
clone size: few
D gene: -
CDR3 protein: CASSSSLNTEAFF
CDR3 DNA: TGTGCCAGCAGCTCAAGCTTGAACACTGAAGCTTTCTTT

J gene: TRBJ2-1
V gene: TRBV20-1
clone size: many
D gene: -
CDR3 protein: CSANRDYPYNEQFF
CDR3 DNA: TGCAGTGCCAACAGGGATTATCCCTACAATGAGCAGTTCTTC

J gene: TRBJ1-4
V gene: TRBV20-1
clone size: few
D gene: -
CDR3 protein: CSASGRGHGNEKLFF
CDR3 DNA: TGCAGTGCTAGCGGCAGGGGACATGGTAATGAAAAACTGTTTTTT

J gene: TRBJ1-2
V gene: TRBV4-1
clone size: -
D gene: TRBD1
CDR3 protein: CASSLRYRGEDGYTF
CDR3 DNA: TGCGCCAGCAGCCTACGTTACAGGGGAGAGGATGGCTACACCTTC

J gene: TRBJ1-2
V gene: TRBV3-2
clone size: few
D gene: -
CDR3 protein: CASSQGTGRRNYGYTF
CDR3 DNA: TGTGCCAGCAGCCAAGGGACAGGACGGCGTAACTATGGCTACACCTTC

J gene: TRBJ2-3
V gene: TRBV7-2
clone size: -
D gene: TRBD2
CDR3 protein: CASSSRVRESTQYF
CDR3 DNA: TGTGCCAGCAGCTCCCGGGTGCGGGAGTCTACGCAGTATTTT

J gene: TRBJ1-6
V gene: TRBV6-1
clone size: few
D gene: TRBD1
CDR3 protein: CASSESTGPNSPLHF
CDR3 DNA: TGTGCCAGCAGTGAGTCGACAGGGCCTAATTCACCCCTCCACTTT

J gene: TRBJ2-3
V gene: TRBV5-1
clone size: -
D gene: -
CDR3 protein: CASSLPRFGTDTQYF
CDR3 DNA: TGCGCCAGCAGCCTCCCGAGATTCGGCACAGATACGCAGTATTTT

J gene: TRBJ1-5
V gene: TRBV28
clone size: few
D gene: -
CDR3 protein: CASSFILGSNQPQHF
CDR3 DNA: TGTGCCAGCAGTTTCATTCTTGGGAGCAATCAGCCCCAGCATTTT

J gene: TRBJ2-1
V gene: TRBV6-6
clone size: -
D gene: -
CDR3 protein: CASSYLRNEQFF
CDR3 DNA: TGTGCCAGCAGTTACCTCCGGAATGAGCAGTTCTTC

J gene: TRBJ2-5
V gene: TRBV11-2
clone size: -
D gene: TRBD2
CDR3 protein: CASSSLVGGGAFYSTQYF
CDR3 DNA: TGTGCCAGCAGCTCCCTGGTGGGCGGGGGAGCATTTTATTCGACCCAGTACTTC

J gene: TRBJ2-7
V gene: TRBV7-3
clone size: -
D gene: -
CDR3 protein: CASSLTAGDRYEQYF
CDR3 DNA: TGTGCCAGCAGCTTAACGGCAGGCGACCGCTACGAGCAGTACTTC

J gene: TRBJ2-1
V gene: TRBV20-1
clone size: -
D gene: -
CDR3 protein: CSARDTGLPYNEQFF
CDR3 DNA: TGCAGTGCTAGAGATACGGGACTGCCCTACAATGAGCAGTTCTTC

J gene: TRBJ1-2
V gene: TRBV21-1
clone size: -
D gene: -
CDR3 protein: CASSKNYPGQGDYGYTF
CDR3 DNA: TGTGCCAGCAGCAAGAACTATCCGGGACAGGGGGACTATGGCTACACCTTC

J gene: TRBJ2-7
V gene: TRBV5-1
clone size: -
D gene: TRBD1
CDR3 protein: CASSLGRDRRSSYEQYF
CDR3 DNA: TGCGCCAGCAGCTTGGGCCGGGACAGGAGGAGCTCCTACGAGCAGTACTTC